Shown below are 9 T cell receptor beta chains from a single sample sequenced in a study of T cell repertoires in cytomegalovirus infection. No cognate antigen is known for these TCRs. TCRdb used MiXCR to reprocess the reads, holding one entry per CDR3 protein. The sample has hundreds of thousands of distinct CDR3 sequences; around 35% are singletons. The input for sequencing was cultured PBMCs, taken from culture after CMV antigen stimulation. The receptor set was obtained from a human donor in good health (CMV status not recorded). Some clones in this sample may be carry-over from other donors' samples.

A single count supports this clonotype. The rearrangement uses TRBV7-2 and TRBJ2-2; 8 bases fit TRBD1. The CDR3 extends over 15 amino acids. The V gene's germline CDR1 is SGHTA and CDR2 FQGNSA. The ends lost 5 bases at V and 7 bases at J; junction bases unmatched: 9. CDR3 nucleotides: TGTGCCAGCAGCCCCAGACAGGGGCGGGGCGGGGAGCTGTTTTTT. Protein product: CASSPRQGRGGELFF.

This clonotype occurred a few times. The chain employs TRBV20-1 and TRBJ1-5, with a possible D match to TRBD1 (6 bases). The CDR3 length is 14 residues. The V gene lost 1 base and the J gene lost 7 bases, with 14 bases spanning the gap. From germline, CDR1 is DFQATT and CDR2 SNEGSKA (reference sequence). CDR3 nucleotide sequence: TGCAGTGCTAGAGTCAGGGGAGGGCACCAGCCCCAGCATTTT. Its translation: CSARVRGGHQPQHF.

This clonotype came up a few times. The chain joins TRBV7-2 to TRBJ2-3; 9 nucleotides match TRBD2. The germline V gene encodes CDR1 SGHTA and CDR2 FQGNSA. J gave up 0 bases and V 5 bases, and 9 bases lay outside the gene matches. CDR3 size: 17 residues. CDR3 coding DNA: TGTGCCAGCAGCCGCCAAGTTAGCGGGGGAAGCACAGATACGCAGTATTTT. This translates into CASSRQVSGGSTDTQYF.

This chain joins TRBV12-3 or TRBV12-4 and TRBJ2-6, with D possibly being TRBD1 (5 bases). The CDR3 consists of 17 residues. V shed 7 bases and J shed 0 bases, with 16 bases lying between them. The CDR3 is CASTLTAKNSGANVLTF. In DNA, the CDR3 is TGTGCCAGCACCCTGACAGCTAAAAACTCTGGGGCCAACGTCCTGACTTTC.

This clonotype was observed at least ten times. V usage is TRBV7-8 and J usage is TRBJ1-1, with D perhaps matching TRBD1 (5 bases). Trimming took off 6 bases at V and 2 bases at J, with 10 bases between the two ends. Germline loops: CDR1 SGHVS, CDR2 FQNEAQ. The CDR3 is 13 amino acids. As DNA, the CDR3 is TGTGCCAGCAGGTCGAGGGGTAACACTGAAGCTTTCTTT. Translating gives CASRSRGNTEAFF.

This clonotype was recorded a few times. CDR3 protein: CASREGTSYGYTF. CDR3 sequence (DNA): TGTGCCAGTAGGGAGGGCACGAGCTATGGCTACACCTTC. V usage is TRBV19 and J usage is TRBJ1-2; D is unresolved. The CDR3 runs to 13 residues. V gave up 6 bases and J gave up 4 bases, with 12 bases separating them. Germline CDR1 reads LNHDA; CDR2 reads SQIVND (reference sequence).

This clonotype was observed a handful of times. The chain is built from TRBV11-2 and TRBJ2-7; a weak D match, TRBD2 (5 bases). The V and J ends lost 1 base and 2 bases respectively, with 9 bases between them. The CDR3 totals 14 residues. Per germline, CDR1 SGHAT and CDR2 FQNNGV. CDR3 sequence: CASSLGAAAYEQYF. Here the CDR3 DNA reads TGTGCCAGCAGCTTAGGAGCGGCTGCCTACGAGCAGTACTTC.

The chain is built from TRBV7-9 and TRBJ2-1; D is ambiguous. Trimming removed 5 bases from V and 0 bases from J, with 20 bases in between. The germline V gene encodes CDR1 SEHNR and CDR2 FQNEAQ (reference sequence). This CDR3 comprises 18 residues. The CDR3 DNA is TGTGCCAGCAGCACCACGCGCACAACGGAACTCTCCTACAATGAGCAGTTCTTC. It codes for CASSTTRTTELSYNEQFF.

This clonotype was detected a few times. The V gene is TRBV7-8, the J gene TRBJ2-2; D not resolved. CDR1 and CDR2 (germline): SGHVS, FQNEAQ. CDR3 length: 13 amino acids. V was trimmed by 5 bases and J by 6 bases, leaving 10 bases between them. The CDR3 is CASSVDGAGELFF. CDR3 sequence (DNA): TGTGCCAGCAGCGTGGACGGCGCCGGGGAGCTGTTTTTT.